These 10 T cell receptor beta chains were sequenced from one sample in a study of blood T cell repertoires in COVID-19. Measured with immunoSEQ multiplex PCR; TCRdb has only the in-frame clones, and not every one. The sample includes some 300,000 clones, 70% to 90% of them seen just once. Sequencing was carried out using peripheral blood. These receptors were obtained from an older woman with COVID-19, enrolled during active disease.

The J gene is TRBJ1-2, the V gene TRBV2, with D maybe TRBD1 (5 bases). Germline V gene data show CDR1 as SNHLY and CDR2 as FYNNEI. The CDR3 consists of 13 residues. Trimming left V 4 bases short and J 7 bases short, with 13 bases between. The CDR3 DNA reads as TGTGCCAGCAGTGTGGGGCAGGGTCCTGGCTACACCTTC. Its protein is CASSVGQGPGYTF.

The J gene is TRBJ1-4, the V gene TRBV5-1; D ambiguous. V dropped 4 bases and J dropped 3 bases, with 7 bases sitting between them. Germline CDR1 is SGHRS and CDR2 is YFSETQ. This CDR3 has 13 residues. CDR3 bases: TGCGCCAGCAGCATCGAGGCTAATGAAAAACTGTTTTTT. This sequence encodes CASSIEANEKLFF.

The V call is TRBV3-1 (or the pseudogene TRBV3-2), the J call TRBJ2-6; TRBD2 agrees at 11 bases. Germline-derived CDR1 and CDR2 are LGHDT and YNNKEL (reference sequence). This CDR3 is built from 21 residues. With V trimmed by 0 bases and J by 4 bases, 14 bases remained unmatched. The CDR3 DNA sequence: TGTGCCAGCAGCCAAGATCCGATAGCGGGGGGGCCGCTTGAAGGGGCCAACGTCCTGACTTTC. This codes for CASSQDPIAGGPLEGANVLTF.

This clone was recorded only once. In DNA, the CDR3 is TGTGCCAGCAGTGAAGGTCCAGACAGGGGAGGTAACTATGGCTACACCTTC. Translating it yields CASSEGPDRGGNYGYTF. This chain uses TRBV2 with TRBJ1-2, with 8 bases matching TRBD1. This CDR3 region has 17 residues. Germline values: CDR1 SNHLY, CDR2 FYNNEI. The V segment lost 1 base and the J segment 1 base; nucleotides outside the gene matches: 8.

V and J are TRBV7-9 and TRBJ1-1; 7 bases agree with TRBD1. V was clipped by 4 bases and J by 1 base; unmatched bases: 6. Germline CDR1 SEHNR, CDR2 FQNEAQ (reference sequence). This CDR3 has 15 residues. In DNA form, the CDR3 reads TGTGCCAGCAGCTCTTCCGGGACAGCGAACACTGAAGCTTTCTTT. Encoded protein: CASSSSGTANTEAFF.

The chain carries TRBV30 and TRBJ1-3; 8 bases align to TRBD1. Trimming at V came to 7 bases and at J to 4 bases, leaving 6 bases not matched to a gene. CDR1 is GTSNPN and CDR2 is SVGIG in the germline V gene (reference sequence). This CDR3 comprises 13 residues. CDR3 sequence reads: CAFTGGRGNTIYF. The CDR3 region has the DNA TGTGCCTTCACAGGGGGTAGGGGAAACACCATATATTTT.

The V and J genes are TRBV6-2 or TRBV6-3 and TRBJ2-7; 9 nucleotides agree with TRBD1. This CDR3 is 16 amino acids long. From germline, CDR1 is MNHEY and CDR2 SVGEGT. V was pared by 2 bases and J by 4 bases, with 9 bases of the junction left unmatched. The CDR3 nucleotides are TGTGCCAGCAGTTACGCCTGGGGACAGGGCGGGTACGAGCAGTACTTC. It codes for CASSYAWGQGGYEQYF.

The CDR3 spells CAIRDSGGISYNEQFF. The CDR3 DNA sequence: TGTGCCATCAGGGATAGCGGGGGGATCTCCTACAATGAGCAGTTCTTC. The chain links TRBV10-3 to TRBJ2-1, with 10 bases identical to TRBD2. The J segment lost 0 bases and the V segment lost 6 bases, leaving 5 bases of the junction unmatched. Looked up from germline, CDR1 is ENHRY and CDR2 is SYGVKD. There are 16 residues in the CDR3.

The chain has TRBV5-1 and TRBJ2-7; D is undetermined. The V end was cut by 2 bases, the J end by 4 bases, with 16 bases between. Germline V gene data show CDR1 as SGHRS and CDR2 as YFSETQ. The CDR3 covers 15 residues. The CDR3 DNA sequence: TGCGCCAGCAGCTTTGGAGTAGGTAGAACTTACGAGCAGTACTTC. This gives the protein CASSFGVGRTYEQYF.

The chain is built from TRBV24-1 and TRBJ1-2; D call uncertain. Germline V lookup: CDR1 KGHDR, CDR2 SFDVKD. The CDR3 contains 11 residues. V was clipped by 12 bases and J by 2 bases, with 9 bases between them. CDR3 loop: CAGRENYGYTF. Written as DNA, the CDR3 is TGTGCCGGGAGAGAGAACTATGGCTACACCTTC.